Sequencing of this T cell receptor (beta chain) was carried out in a study of cytomegalovirus exposure and HLA in healthy donors. On the study more broadly: Earlier results showed 90 million to 120 million unique TCR beta sequences derived from about 179 million T cells. A preliminary data release comprised 80 million to 95 million unique TCRs obtained from HLA-typed donors. Study-level results: The authors later found most CMV-associated TCR beta chains appeared HLA-restricted. Within an earlier analysis, most TCR beta V segments proved productive either about 90% or about 30% of the time.

The V gene lost 6 bases and the J gene lost 2 bases, with 8 bases spanning the gap. This CDR3 is built from 13 residues. Germline V gene data show CDR1 as SGHVS and CDR2 as FQNEAQ. Primers: 60 Vbeta forward and 13 Jbeta reverse. TCRdb keeps only in-frame clones here, not all; method: immunoSEQ multiplex PCR. The sample carries roughly 170,000 clones, 84% recorded once. This clone appeared a single time. Its antigen is unidentified. The TCR originated in a girl between 5 and 17 years old in good health and CMV-seropositive. Sample: PBMCs. The chain recombines TRBV7-8 with TRBJ1-5, with D possibly matching TRBD1 (6 bases). CDR3 sequence reads: CASSYRGNQPQHF. CDR3 in DNA: TGTGCCAGCAGTTACAGGGGCAATCAGCCCCAGCATTTT.